The 20 T cell receptor beta chains below come from one sample, sequenced in a study of blood T cell repertoires in COVID-19. The repertoire was sequenced with immunoSEQ multiplex PCR; TCRdb's copy has only in-frame clones and lacks some. This table has some 320,000 clones, 80% to 90% appearing once. Sequencing was carried out using peripheral blood. These receptors all stem from a woman between 45 and 65 years old who had recovered from COVID-19.

The J gene is TRBJ2-3, the V gene TRBV28; 7 bases map to TRBD2. The V gene end was trimmed by 8 bases and the J gene end by 4 bases; junction bases not matched to a gene: 15. Germline CDR1 reads MDHEN; CDR2 reads SYDVKM. There are 16 residues in the CDR3. CDR3 in DNA: TGTGCCAGCCAAACCTGGGGGGGGAGAAGGGCAGATACGCAGTATTTT. Amino acids: CASQTWGGRRADTQYF. The complete variable domain, with remaining parts taken from reference TRBV28 and TRBJ2-3, reads DVKVTQSSRYLVKRTGEKVFLECVQDMDHENMFWYRQDPGLGLRLIYFSYDVKMKEKGDIPEGYSVSREKKERFSLILESASTNQTSMYLCASQTWGGRRADTQYFGPGTRLTVL.

The chain uses TRBV10-3 and TRBJ2-2; 8 bases agree with TRBD2. The CDR3 sequence is 14 residues long. V lost 8 bases to trimming and J lost 4 bases; unmatched junction nucleotides: 6. The germline gives CDR1 ENHRY, CDR2 SYGVKD. In DNA form, the CDR3 reads TGTGCCATCGGAGCGGGAGTGGGCACCGGGGAGCTGTTTTTT. It translates to CAIGAGVGTGELFF.

The V call is TRBV5-8, the J call TRBJ1-2; a possible D gene is TRBD1 (5 bases). Germline V lookup: CDR1 SGHTS, CDR2 YDEGEE. Trimming pared 2 bases from V and 5 bases from J, leaving 19 bases between. The length of the CDR3 is 16 residues. Here the CDR3 reads CASSLPGASGPYGYTF. The CDR3 DNA reads as TGTGCCAGCAGCTTACCGGGAGCTTCGGGGCCTTATGGCTACACCTTC.

This clone was found a few times. The sample has other DNA sequences that encode this CDR3 too. J is TRBJ1-5 and V is TRBV9; D not certain. Per germline, CDR1 SGDLS and CDR2 YYNGEE. This CDR3 is built from 15 residues. Between the trimmed V and J ends, which lost 0 bases and 1 base, there was a span of 8 bases. The CDR3 coding sequence is TGTGCCAGCAGCGTAGGGCCGGGGAGCAATCAGCCCCAGCATTTT. It codes for CASSVGPGSNQPQHF.

The V and J genes are TRBV18 and TRBJ1-5; weak D call: TRBD1 (6 bases). V was clipped by 3 bases and J by 1 base, with 13 bases between them. This CDR3 has 16 amino acids. The germline CDR1 and CDR2 sequences are KGHSH and LQKENI. CDR3 nucleotide sequence: TGTGCCAGCTCACCCCAGGGGAGTGGAAGCAATCAGCCCCAGCATTTT. Translation: CASSPQGSGSNQPQHF. The full variable domain, completed using reference TRBV18 and TRBJ1-5, is NAGVMQNPRHLVRRRGQEARLRCSPMKGHSHVYWYRQLPEEGLKFMVYLQKENIIDESGMPKERFSAEFPKEGPSILRIQQVVRGDSAAYFCASSPQGSGSNQPQHFGDGTRLSIL.

In nucleotides, the CDR3 is TGTGCCAGCAGTCTTACTTTGCGGACTGAAGCTTTCTTT. Translation gives CASSLTLRTEAFF. The chain couples TRBV27 to TRBJ1-1; no definite D call. The CDR3 runs to 13 residues. Trimming took 5 bases from V and 5 from J, leaving 12 bases between them. The germline CDR1 and CDR2 sequences are MNHEY and SMNVEV (reference sequence).

The chain joins TRBV2 to TRBJ1-6; 12 nucleotides match TRBD1. V lost 6 bases and J lost 12; bases outside the gene matches: 6. The CDR3 length is 14 residues. Germline V CDR1 and CDR2: SNHLY, FYNNEI. The CDR3 loop reads CASRGTGGALPLHF. CDR3 DNA: TGTGCCAGCAGAGGGACAGGGGGCGCATTACCCCTCCACTTT.

The chain joins TRBV2 to TRBJ2-5; 9 bases fit TRBD1. This CDR3 is built from 13 residues. The germline CDR1 and CDR2 sequences are SNHLY and FYNNEI. J was trimmed by 7 bases and V by 4 bases; bases with no gene match: 4. In nucleotides, the CDR3 is TGTGCCAGCAGTGGGACAGGGGCTGTGACCCAGTACTTC. This sequence encodes CASSGTGAVTQYF.

The J gene is TRBJ2-3, the V gene TRBV9, with TRBD1 as a possible D gene (5 bases). Germline CDR1 is SGDLS and CDR2 is YYNGEE. The ends were cut back, 4 bases at V and 4 bases at J, with 13 bases in the middle. The length of the CDR3 is 14 residues. This chain's CDR3 is CASSTRVSADTQYF. In nucleotides, the CDR3 is TGTGCCAGCAGCACCAGGGTATCCGCAGATACGCAGTATTTT.

The V and J genes are TRBV4-1 and TRBJ2-1, with TRBD2 matching over 10 bases. J gave up 8 bases and V 0 bases, and 4 bases lay outside the gene matches. In germline, CDR1 is MGHRA, CDR2 YSYEKL. The CDR3 sequence is 15 residues long. CDR3 coding DNA: TGCGCCAGCAGCCAAGAGGCTAGCGGGAGCCATGAGCAGTTCTTC. It yields the protein CASSQEASGSHEQFF.

A single count supports this clone. This rearrangement joins TRBV6-1 to TRBJ2-2; D call uncertain. CDR1 and CDR2 from the germline V gene are MNHNS and SASEGT. Trimming left V 2 bases short and J 1 base short, with 8 bases between. The CDR3 is made up of 15 amino acids. CDR3 region: CASSELSLNTGELFF. CDR3 DNA: TGTGCCAGCAGTGAACTGTCGTTGAACACCGGGGAGCTGTTTTTT.

This clone turned up a few times. The V gene is TRBV6-2 or TRBV6-3, the J gene TRBJ1-5; D uncertain. Per the germline V gene, CDR1 is MNHEY and CDR2 is SVGEGT. Trimming pared 5 bases from V and 6 bases from J, leaving 14 bases between. This CDR3 spans 14 amino acids. The CDR3 region is CASSMDPGGQPQHF. The CDR3 DNA reads TGTGCCAGCAGTATGGACCCTGGAGGTCAGCCCCAGCATTTT.

This clone was seen once. This chain uses TRBV3-1 (or the pseudogene TRBV3-2) with TRBJ1-3; the match to TRBD1 covers 7 bases. With V trimmed by 3 bases and J by 0 bases, 5 bases remained unmatched. The CDR3 consists of 16 residues. Germline lookup yields CDR1 LGHDT and CDR2 YNNKEL (reference sequence). The CDR3 DNA reads as TGTGCCAGCAGCCACCTAGACAGGGACTCTGGAAACACCATATATTTT. Its translation is CASSHLDRDSGNTIYF.

The table lists this clone with a few counts. The chain recombines TRBV7-9 with TRBJ1-1; unclear D gene. The germline V gene encodes CDR1 SEHNR and CDR2 FQNEAQ (reference sequence). Trimming removed 1 base from V and 2 bases from J, with 11 bases in between. There are 15 residues in the CDR3. The CDR3 region is CASSLESSRNTEAFF. CDR3 nucleotides: TGTGCCAGCAGCTTAGAATCTTCCAGAAACACTGAAGCTTTCTTT.

V gene TRBV19 combines with J gene TRBJ2-3; TRBD1 agrees at 7 bases. The junction had 7 bases not matched to a gene; V was cut back by 8 bases and J by 5 bases. CDR1 and CDR2 from the germline V gene are LNHDA and SQIVND (reference sequence). This CDR3 is 13 amino acids long. The CDR3 loop is CASGTARRDTQYF. The CDR3 DNA follows: TGTGCCAGTGGGACAGCCCGGAGAGATACGCAGTATTTT.

CDR3 DNA: TGTGCCAGCAGTTTAGGGGACAGGGGCTATGGCTACACCTTC. It codes for CASSLGDRGYGYTF. This chain links TRBV28 with TRBJ1-2; 10 bases agree with TRBD1. Per germline, CDR1 MDHEN and CDR2 SYDVKM. The J segment lost 4 bases and the V segment lost 2 bases, leaving 1 base of the junction unmatched. The CDR3 has 14 amino acids.

This chain connects TRBV28 to TRBJ1-5, with D possibly being TRBD1 (5 bases). The germline V and J ends were trimmed by 3 bases and 5 bases, with 11 bases remaining between them. Per germline, CDR1 MDHEN and CDR2 SYDVKM. The length of the CDR3 is 14 residues. Here the CDR3 reads CASSFDRTYQPQHF. The CDR3 DNA is TGTGCCAGCAGTTTTGACAGAACTTATCAGCCCCAGCATTTT.

The genes are TRBV6-2 or TRBV6-3 and TRBJ2-1; 10 nucleotides line up with TRBD2. CDR3 size: 14 residues. From germline, CDR1 is MNHEY and CDR2 SVGEGT. Unmatched junction bases numbered 6, after V lost 5 bases and J lost 8 bases. The CDR3 spells CASSASGRLYEQFF. The CDR3 coding sequence is TGTGCCAGCAGTGCTAGCGGGAGATTATATGAGCAGTTCTTC.

The J gene is TRBJ2-5, the V gene TRBV3-1 (or the pseudogene TRBV3-2); TRBD1 might be the D (6 bases). The CDR3 covers 13 residues. Germline V gene lookup returns CDR1 LGHDT and CDR2 YNNKEL (reference sequence). The germline V and J ends were trimmed by 4 bases and 4 bases, with 10 bases remaining between them. CDR3 amino acids: CASSPRGGETQYF. The DNA of the CDR3 is TGTGCCAGCAGCCCCAGGGGTGGAGAGACCCAGTACTTC.

V and J are TRBV28 and TRBJ1-2, with D maybe TRBD1 (6 bases). CDR1 is MDHEN and CDR2 is SYDVKM in the germline V gene. V was trimmed by 3 bases and J by 0 bases, leaving 11 bases between them. This CDR3 region has 15 residues. The DNA of the CDR3 is TGTGCCAGCAGTTTGGTCGGGGGGCCTAACTATGGCTACACCTTC. Translation gives CASSLVGGPNYGYTF.